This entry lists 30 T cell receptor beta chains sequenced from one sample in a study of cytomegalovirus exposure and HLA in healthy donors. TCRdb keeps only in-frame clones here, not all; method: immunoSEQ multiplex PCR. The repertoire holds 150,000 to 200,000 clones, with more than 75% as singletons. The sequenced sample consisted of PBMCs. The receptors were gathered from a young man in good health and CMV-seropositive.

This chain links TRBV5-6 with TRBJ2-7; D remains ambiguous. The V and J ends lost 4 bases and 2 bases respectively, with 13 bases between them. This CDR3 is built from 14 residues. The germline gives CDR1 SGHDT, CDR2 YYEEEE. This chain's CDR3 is CASSPNSPAYEQYF. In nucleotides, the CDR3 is TGTGCCAGCAGCCCCAACTCACCTGCCTACGAGCAGTACTTC.

The CDR3 nucleotides are TGTGCCAGCAGTCAAGGGACTAGCGGGGGCAATGAGCAGTTCTTC. Protein product: CASSQGTSGGNEQFF. The rearrangement uses TRBV6-5 and TRBJ2-1; 14 nucleotides agree with TRBD2. Looked up from germline, CDR1 is MNHEY and CDR2 is SVGAGI. J was trimmed by 6 bases and V by 5 bases; bases with no gene match: 3. The CDR3 is 15 amino acids.

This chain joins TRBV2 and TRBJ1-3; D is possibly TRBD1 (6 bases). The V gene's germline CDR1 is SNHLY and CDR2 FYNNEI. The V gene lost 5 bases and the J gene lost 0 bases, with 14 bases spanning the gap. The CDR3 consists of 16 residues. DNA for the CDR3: TGTGCCAGCAGTAAGGACAGCCAAGGCTCTGGAAACACCATATATTTT. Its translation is CASSKDSQGSGNTIYF. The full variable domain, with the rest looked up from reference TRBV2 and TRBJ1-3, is EPEVTQTPSHQVTQMGQEVILRCVPISNHLYFYWYRQILGQKVEFLVSFYNNEISEKSEIFDDQFSVERPDGSNFTLKIRSTKLEDSAMYFCASSKDSQGSGNTIYFGEGSWLTVV.

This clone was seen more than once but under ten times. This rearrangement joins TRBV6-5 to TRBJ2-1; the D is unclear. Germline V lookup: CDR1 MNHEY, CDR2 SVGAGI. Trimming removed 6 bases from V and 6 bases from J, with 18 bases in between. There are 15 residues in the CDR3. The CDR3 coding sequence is TGTGCCAGCAGCCAGACACAGAGTAAGGTCAATGAGCAGTTCTTC. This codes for CASSQTQSKVNEQFF.

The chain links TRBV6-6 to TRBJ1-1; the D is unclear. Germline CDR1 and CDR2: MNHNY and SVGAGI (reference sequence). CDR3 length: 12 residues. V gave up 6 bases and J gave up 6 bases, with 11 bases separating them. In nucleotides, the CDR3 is TGTGCCAGCAGCCGAGGGTCCCCTGAAGCTTTCTTT. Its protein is CASSRGSPEAFF.

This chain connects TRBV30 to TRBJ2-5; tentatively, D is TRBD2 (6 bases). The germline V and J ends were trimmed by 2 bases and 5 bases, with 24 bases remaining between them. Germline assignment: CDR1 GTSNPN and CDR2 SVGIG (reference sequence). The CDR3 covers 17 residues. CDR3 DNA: TGTGCCTGGAGTCGTCAATCTAGACTAGAAGGAGGCGAGACCCAGTACTTC. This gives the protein CAWSRQSRLEGGETQYF.

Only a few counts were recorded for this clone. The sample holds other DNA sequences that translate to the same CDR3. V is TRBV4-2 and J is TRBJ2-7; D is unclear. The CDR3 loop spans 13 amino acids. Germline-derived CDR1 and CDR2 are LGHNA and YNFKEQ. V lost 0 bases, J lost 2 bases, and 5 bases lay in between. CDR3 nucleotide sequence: TGTGCCAGCAGCCAAGATAGAACCTACGAGCAGTACTTC. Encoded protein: CASSQDRTYEQYF.

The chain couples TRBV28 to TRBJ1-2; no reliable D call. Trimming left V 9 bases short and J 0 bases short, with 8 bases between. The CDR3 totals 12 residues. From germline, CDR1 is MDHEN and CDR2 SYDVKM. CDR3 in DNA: TGTGCCAGTCGGGTACCTAACTATGGCTACACCTTC. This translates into CASRVPNYGYTF.

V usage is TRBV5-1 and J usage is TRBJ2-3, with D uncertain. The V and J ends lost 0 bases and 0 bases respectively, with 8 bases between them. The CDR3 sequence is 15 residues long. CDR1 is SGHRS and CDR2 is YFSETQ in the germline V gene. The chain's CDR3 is CASSLVATSTDTQYF. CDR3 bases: TGCGCCAGCAGCTTGGTTGCGACTAGCACAGATACGCAGTATTTT.

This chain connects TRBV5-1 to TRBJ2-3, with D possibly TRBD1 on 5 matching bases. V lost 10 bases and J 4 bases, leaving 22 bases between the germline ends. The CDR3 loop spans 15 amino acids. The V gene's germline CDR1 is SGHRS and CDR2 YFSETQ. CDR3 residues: CASRVSDVLPDTQYF. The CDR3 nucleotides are TGCGCCTCCAGGGTGTCGGACGTCCTCCCAGATACGCAGTATTTT.

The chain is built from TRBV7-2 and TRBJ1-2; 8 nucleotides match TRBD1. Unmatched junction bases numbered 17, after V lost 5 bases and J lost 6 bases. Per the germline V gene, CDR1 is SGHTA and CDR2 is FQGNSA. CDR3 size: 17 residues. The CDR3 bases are TGTGCCAGCAGCCTGAACCCCAAACCGGACAGGGAGGATGGCTACACCTTC. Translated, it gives CASSLNPKPDREDGYTF.

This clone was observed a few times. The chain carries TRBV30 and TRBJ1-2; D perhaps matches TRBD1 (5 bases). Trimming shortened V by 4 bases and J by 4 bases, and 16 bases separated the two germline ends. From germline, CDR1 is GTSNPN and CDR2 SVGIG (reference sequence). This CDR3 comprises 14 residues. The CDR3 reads CAWIDSVGLYGYTF. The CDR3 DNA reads TGTGCCTGGATAGACAGCGTGGGGCTCTATGGCTACACCTTC. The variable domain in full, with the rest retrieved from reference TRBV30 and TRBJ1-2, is SQTIHQWPATLVQPVGSPLSLECTVEGTSNPNLYWYRQAAGRGLQLLFYSVGIGQISSEVPQNLSASRPQDRQFILSSKKLLLSDSGFYLCAWIDSVGLYGYTFGSGTRLTVV.

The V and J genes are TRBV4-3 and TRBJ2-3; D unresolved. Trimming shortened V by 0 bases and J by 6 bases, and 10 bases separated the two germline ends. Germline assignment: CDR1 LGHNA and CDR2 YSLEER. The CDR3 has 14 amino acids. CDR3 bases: TGCGCCAGCAGCCAAGATCCGGCCGGGGATACGCAGTATTTT. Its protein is CASSQDPAGDTQYF.

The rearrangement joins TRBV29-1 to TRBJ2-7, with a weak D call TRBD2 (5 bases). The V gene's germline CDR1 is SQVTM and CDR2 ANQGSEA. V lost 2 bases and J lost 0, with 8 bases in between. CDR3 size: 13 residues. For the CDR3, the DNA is TGCAGCGTTGAACGTGGGAGCTCCTACGAGCAGTACTTC. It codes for CSVERGSSYEQYF.

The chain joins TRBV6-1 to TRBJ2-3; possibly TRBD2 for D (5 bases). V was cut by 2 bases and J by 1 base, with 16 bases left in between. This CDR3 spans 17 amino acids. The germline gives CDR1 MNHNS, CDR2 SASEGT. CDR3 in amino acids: CASSEWARERRTDTQYF. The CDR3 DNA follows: TGTGCCAGCAGTGAATGGGCCCGGGAAAGGCGCACAGATACGCAGTATTTT.

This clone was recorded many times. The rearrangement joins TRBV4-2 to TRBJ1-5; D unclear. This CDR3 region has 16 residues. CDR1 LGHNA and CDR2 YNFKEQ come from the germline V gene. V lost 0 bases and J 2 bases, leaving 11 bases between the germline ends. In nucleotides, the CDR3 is TGTGCCAGCAGCCAAGATGACTCAGAGGGCAATCAGCCCCAGCATTTT. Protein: CASSQDDSEGNQPQHF.

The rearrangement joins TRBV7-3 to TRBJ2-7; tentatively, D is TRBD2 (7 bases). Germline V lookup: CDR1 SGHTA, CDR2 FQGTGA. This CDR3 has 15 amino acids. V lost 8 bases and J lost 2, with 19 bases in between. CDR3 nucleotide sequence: TGTGCCAGCGCCCTGGGGGGGGGCGATCCCTACGAGCAGTACTTC. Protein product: CASALGGGDPYEQYF.

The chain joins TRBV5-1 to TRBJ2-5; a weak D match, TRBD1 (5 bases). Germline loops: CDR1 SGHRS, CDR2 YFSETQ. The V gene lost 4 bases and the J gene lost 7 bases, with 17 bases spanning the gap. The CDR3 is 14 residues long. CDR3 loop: CASSGATAPGTQYF. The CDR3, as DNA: TGCGCCAGCAGCGGGGCCACGGCCCCGGGGACCCAGTACTTC. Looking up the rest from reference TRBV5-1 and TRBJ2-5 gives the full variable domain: KAGVTQTPRYLIKTRGQQVTLSCSPISGHRSVSWYQQTPGQGLQFLFEYFSETQRNKGNFPGRFSGRQFSNSRSEMNVSTLELGDSALYLCASSGATAPGTQYFGPGTRLLVL.

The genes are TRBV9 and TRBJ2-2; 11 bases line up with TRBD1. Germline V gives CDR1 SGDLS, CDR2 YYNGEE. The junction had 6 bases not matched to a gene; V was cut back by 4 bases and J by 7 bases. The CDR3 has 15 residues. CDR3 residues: CASSPWTGGDGELFF. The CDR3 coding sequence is TGTGCCAGCAGCCCCTGGACAGGGGGCGACGGGGAGCTGTTTTTT.

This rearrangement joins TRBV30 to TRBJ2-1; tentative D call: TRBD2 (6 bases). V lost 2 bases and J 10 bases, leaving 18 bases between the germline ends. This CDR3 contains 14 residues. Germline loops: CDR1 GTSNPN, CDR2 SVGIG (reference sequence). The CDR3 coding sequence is TGTGCCTGGAGTTTTGGTCAGGGCGGGAAGGAGCAGTTCTTC. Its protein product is CAWSFGQGGKEQFF.

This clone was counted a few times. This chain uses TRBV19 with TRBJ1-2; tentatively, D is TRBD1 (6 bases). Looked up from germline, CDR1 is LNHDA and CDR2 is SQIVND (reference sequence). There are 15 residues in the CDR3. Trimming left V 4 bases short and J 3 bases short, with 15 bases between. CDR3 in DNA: TGTGCCAGTAGTACAGGGGCTAGAATGGACTATGGCTACACCTTC. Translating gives CASSTGARMDYGYTF.

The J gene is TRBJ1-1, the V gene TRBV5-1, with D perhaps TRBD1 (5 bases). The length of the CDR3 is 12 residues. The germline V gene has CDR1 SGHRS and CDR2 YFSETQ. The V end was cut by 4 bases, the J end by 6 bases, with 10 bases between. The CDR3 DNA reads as TGCGCCAGCAGCGACGGAGGGGCTGAAGCTTTCTTT. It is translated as CASSDGGAEAFF.

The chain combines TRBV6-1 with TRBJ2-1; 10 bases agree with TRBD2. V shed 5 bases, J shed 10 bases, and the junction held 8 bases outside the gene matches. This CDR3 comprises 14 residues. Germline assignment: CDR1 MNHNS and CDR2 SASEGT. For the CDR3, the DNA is TGTGCCAGCAGTAGCAATAGGGGACTAGCGGAGCAGTTCTTC. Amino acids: CASSSNRGLAEQFF.

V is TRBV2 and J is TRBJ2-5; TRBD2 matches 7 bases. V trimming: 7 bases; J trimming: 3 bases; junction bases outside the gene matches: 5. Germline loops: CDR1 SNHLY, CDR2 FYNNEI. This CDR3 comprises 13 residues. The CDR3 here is CASTDGGKETQYF. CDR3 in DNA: TGTGCCAGCACCGACGGGGGGAAAGAGACCCAGTACTTC. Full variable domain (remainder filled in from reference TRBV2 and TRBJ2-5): EPEVTQTPSHQVTQMGQEVILRCVPISNHLYFYWYRQILGQKVEFLVSFYNNEISEKSEIFDDQFSVERPDGSNFTLKIRSTKLEDSAMYFCASTDGGKETQYFGPGTRLLVL.

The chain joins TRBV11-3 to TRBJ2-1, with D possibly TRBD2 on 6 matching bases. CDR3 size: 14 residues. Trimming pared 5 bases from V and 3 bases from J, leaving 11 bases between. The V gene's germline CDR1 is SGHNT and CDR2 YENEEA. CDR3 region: CASSPRGLYNEQFF. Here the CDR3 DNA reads TGTGCCAGCAGCCCGAGGGGACTCTACAATGAGCAGTTCTTC.

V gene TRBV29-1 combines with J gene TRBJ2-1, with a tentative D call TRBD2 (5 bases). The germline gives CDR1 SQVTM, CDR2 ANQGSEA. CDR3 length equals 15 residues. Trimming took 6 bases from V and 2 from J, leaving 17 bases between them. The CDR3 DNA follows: TGCAGCGTCCCTAAAGGGAGCTCTACCTACAATGAGCAGTTCTTC. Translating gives CSVPKGSSTYNEQFF.

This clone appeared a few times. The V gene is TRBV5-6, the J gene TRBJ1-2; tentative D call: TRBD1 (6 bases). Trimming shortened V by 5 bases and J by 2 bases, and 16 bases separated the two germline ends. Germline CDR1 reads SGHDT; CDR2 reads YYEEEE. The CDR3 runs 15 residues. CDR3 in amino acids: CASRAWTALNYGYTF. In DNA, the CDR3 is TGTGCCAGCAGAGCTTGGACAGCATTAAACTATGGCTACACCTTC. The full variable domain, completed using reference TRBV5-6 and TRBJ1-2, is DAGVTQSPTHLIKTRGQQVTLRCSPKSGHDTVSWYQQALGQGPQFIFQYYEEEERQRGNFPDRFSGHQFPNYSSELNVNALLLGDSALYLCASRAWTALNYGYTFGSGTRLTVV.

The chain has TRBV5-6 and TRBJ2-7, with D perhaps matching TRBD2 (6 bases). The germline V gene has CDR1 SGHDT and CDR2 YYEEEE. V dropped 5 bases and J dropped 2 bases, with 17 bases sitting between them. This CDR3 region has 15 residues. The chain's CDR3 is CASRHSLAKAYEQYF. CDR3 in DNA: TGTGCCAGCAGACATAGTCTAGCGAAGGCCTACGAGCAGTACTTC.

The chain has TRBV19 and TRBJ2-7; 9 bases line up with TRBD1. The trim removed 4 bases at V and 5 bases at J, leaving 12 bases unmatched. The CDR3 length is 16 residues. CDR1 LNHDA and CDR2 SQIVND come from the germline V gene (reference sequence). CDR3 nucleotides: TGTGCCAGTAGTACCTCCGGGACAGGGATTGCCAACGAGCAGTACTTC. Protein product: CASSTSGTGIANEQYF.

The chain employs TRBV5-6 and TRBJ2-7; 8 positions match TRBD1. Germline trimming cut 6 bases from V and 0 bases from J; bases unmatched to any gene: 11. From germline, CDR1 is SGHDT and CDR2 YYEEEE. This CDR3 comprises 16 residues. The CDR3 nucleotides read TGTGCCAGCAACCTGGCTGGACAGGGTCTCTCCTACGAGCAGTACTTC. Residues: CASNLAGQGLSYEQYF.